This T cell receptor (beta chain) was documented in a study of cytomegalovirus exposure and HLA in healthy donors. Study-wide results and caveats: DRB1 had the most TCR associations and HLA-C the fewest, a later analysis found, with rates varying by HLA locus.

Comments on this clone: Its antigen is unknown.

PCR used 60 Vbeta primers and 13 Jbeta primers. Clones were read by immunoSEQ multiplex PCR, and TCRdb kept only the in-frame ones, dropping some. In the table there are 95,000 or so clones, about 86% of which are singletons. This CDR3 is built from 15 residues. V shed 0 bases and J shed 1 base, with 7 bases lying between them. Germline CDR1 is MNHNY and CDR2 is SVGAGI (reference sequence). This clonotype was obtained from a woman in her seventies in good health and CMV-seropositive. The specimen was PBMCs. The rearrangement joins TRBV6-6 to TRBJ2-1; tentative D call: TRBD1 (6 bases). The DNA of the CDR3 is TGTGCCAGCAGTTACTCGGGGGCTTCCTACAATGAGCAGTTCTTC. It translates to CASSYSGASYNEQFF.